This TCR beta chain originates from a study of T cell responses to AZD1222 COVID-19 vaccine (dated by TCRdb to about 2021). The study in broad terms: AZD1222 recipients given second doses at about 4 weeks or at about 12 weeks were pooled, since spike-specific TCR depth and breadth were not found to differ between the two schedules. TCR sequencing covered fewer than 250 trial participants: some 210 given two doses of AZD1222 and approximately 26 given two doses of MenACWY control vaccine. Enrollment into the trials was organized by age into subgroups of 18-55, 56-69 and 70-plus years, and those subgroups contained approximately 160, 26 and 62 TCR-sequenced participants, respectively. Paper-wide results and their limitations: Because no samples from the day 14 peak response were available, repertoires could be characterized only after the peak T cell response. Conclusions about previously exposed vaccinees were limited because only six or seven AZD1222 recipients were SARS-CoV-2 seropositive at baseline. Most participants were white British and females outnumbered males, and the authors suggested that clonal diversity may have been underestimated. In the small 56-69-year group, the increase in depth fell short of significance, most likely because of low power. The whole spike protein was spanned by vaccine-associated CD4 TCRs, and dominant responses were seen in regions 160-218 and 743-854. A significant rise in spike-specific TCR breadth and depth was observed after two AZD1222 doses relative to day 0 and relative to MenACWY recipients. Nearly half of unique spike-specific TCRs reportedly recognized epitopes outside regions mutated in the B.1.351 and B.1.1.7 variants.

The CDR3 regions of human TCRbeta chains were analyzed by immunosequencing. The study's processing was this. Repertoire TCRs were matched against a reference library of SARS-CoV-2-specific TCRs generated with the MIRA antigen-specificity platform. Breadth meant the fraction of unique TCRs that were SARS-CoV-2-associated, whereas depth meant the fraction of total T cells that were SARS-CoV-2-associated. Using the MIRA data, each spike-specific TCR was mapped to the spike region that the TCR reacts to and placed in a CD4 or CD8 class. Log10-transformed breadth and depth values were compared by one-way ANOVA with Sidak's multiple comparisons tests. TCRdb re-hosts the immuneACCESS table, in-frame sequences only. Its copies lack some clones; in the studies checked, an unresolved V gene accounts for under half of them, and the cause for the rest is not known. V and J calls and clone size are given by that table; D and trimming were obtained from the DNA. The sample has 100,000 to 150,000 clones on record, 70% to 90% of them singletons. Jointly, the top ten make up 10% to 15% of the sample.

This specimen's time point label, interpreted: baseline before first vaccination. Samples from vaccinated people were obtained from the UK trials COV001 and COV002, which included a single-blind randomized controlled phase 2/3 trial of AZD1222 (ChAdOx1 nCoV-19) in healthy adults. Trial participant PBMC samples were collected at day 0 and day 28 after the second dose for TCRbeta chain sequencing. With regard to this clone: Its antigen specificity is not known. No clone much larger than this one lies a single base away; base qualities are absent.

Taken from the germline V gene, the CDR1 and CDR2 loops are MDHEN and SYDVKM. The germline V end is reduced by 6 bases and the J end by 4 bases; junction bases left unmatched: 5. CDR3 length: 15 amino acids, cysteine to phenylalanine. Kept here is only the CDR3 DNA, which spans 45 bases and is read in frame from base 1. The rearranged segments are TRBV28 and TRBJ2-3, and TRBD2 matches 12 of the central bases. This clonotype was sampled from an adult in good health. The source was peripheral blood, collected on day 0 of AZD1222 vaccination. At the DNA level, the sequence is TGTGCCAGCAGCCAATGGACTAGCGGGGCAGATACGCAGTATTTT. Its amino acids are CASSQWTSGADTQYF.